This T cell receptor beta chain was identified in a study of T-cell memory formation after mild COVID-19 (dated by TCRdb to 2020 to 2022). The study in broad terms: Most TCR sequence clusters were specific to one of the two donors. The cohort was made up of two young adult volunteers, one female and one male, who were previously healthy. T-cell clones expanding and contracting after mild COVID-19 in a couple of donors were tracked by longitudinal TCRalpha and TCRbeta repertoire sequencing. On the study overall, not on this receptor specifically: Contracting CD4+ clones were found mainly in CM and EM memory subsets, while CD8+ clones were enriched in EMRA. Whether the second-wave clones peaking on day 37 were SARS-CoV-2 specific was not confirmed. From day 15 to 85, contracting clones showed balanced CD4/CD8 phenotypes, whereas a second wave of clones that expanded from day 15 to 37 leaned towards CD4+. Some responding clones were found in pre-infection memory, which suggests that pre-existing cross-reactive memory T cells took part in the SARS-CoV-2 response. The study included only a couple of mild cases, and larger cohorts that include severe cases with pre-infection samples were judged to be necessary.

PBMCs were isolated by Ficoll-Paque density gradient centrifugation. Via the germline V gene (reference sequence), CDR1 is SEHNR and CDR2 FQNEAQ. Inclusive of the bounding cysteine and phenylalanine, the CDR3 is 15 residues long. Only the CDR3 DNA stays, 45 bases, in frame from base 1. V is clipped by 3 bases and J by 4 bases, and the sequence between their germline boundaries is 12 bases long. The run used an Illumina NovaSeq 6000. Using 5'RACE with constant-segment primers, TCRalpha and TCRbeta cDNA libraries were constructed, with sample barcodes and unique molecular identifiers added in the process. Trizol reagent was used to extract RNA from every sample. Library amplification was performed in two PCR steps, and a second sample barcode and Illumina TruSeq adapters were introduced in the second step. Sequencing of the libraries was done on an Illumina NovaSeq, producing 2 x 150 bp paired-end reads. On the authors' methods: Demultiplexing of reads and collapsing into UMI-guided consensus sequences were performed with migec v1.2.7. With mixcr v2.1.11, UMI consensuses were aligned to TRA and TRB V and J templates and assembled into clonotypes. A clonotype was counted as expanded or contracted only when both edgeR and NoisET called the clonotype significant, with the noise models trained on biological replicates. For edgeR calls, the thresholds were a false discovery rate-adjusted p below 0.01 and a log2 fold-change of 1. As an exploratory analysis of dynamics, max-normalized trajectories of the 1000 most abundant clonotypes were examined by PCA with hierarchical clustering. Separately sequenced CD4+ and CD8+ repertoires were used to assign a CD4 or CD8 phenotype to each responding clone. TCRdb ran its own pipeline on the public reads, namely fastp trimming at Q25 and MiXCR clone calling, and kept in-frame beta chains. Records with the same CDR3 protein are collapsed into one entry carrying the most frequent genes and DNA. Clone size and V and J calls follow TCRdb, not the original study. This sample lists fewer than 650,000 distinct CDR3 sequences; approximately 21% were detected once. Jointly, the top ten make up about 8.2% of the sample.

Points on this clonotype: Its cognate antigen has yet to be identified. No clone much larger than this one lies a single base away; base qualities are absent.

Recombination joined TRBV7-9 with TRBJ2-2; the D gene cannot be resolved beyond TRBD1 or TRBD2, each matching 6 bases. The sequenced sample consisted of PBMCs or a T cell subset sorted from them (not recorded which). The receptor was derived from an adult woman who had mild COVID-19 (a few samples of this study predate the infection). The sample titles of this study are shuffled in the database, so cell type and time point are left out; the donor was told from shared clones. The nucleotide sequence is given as TGTGCCAGCAGCTTCAGACAGGAGGGCACCGGGGAGCTGTTTTTT. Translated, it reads CASSFRQEGTGELFF. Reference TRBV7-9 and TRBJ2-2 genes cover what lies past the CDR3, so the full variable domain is DTGVSQNPRHKITKRGQNVTFRCDPISEHNRLYWYRQTLGQGPEFLTYFQNEAQLEKSRLLSDRFSAERPKGSFSTLEIQRTEQGDSAMYLCASSFRQEGTGELFFGEGSRLTVL.